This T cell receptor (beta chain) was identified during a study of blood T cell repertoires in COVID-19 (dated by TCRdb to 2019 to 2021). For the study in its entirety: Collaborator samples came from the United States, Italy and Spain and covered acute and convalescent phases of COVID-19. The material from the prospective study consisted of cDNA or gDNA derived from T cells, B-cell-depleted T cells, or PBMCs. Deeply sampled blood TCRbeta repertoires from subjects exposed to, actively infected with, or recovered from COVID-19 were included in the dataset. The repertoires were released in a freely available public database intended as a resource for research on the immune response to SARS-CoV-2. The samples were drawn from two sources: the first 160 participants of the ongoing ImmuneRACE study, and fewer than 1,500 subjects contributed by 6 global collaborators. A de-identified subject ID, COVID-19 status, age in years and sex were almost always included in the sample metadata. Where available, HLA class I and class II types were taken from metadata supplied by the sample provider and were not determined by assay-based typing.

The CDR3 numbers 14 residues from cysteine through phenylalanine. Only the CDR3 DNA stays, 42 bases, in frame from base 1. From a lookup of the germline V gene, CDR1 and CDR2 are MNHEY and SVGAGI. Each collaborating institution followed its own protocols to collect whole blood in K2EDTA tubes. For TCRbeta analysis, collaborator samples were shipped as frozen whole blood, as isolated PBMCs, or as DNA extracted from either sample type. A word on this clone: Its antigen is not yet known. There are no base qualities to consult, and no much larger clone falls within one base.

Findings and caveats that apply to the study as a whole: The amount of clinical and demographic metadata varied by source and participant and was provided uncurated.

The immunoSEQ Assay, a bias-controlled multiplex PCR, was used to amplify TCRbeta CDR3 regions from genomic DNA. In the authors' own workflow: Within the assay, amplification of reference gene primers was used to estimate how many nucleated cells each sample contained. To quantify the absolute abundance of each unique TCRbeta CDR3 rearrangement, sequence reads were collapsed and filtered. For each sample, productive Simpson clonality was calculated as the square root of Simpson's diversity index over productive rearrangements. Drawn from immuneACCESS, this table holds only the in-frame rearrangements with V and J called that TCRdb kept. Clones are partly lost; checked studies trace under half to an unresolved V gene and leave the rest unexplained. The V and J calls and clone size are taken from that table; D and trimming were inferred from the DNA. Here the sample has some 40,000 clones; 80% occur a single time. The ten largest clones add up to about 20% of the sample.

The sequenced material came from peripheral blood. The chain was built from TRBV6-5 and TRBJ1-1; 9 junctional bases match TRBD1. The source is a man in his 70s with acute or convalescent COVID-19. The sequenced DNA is TGTGCTGGGGGACAGGGCCCACTGAACACTGAAGCTTTCTTT. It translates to CAGGQGPLNTEAFF.